This T cell receptor (beta chain) originates from a study of blood T cell repertoires in COVID-19. Participants were aged roughly 18 to 95 years, lived in 20 to 25 US areas, and enrolled virtually. Cohorts were determined from participant-reported clinical history. Germline-derived CDR1 and CDR2 are LNHDA and SQIVND (reference sequence). With 6 bases clipped from V and 4 bases from J, the junction kept 9 bases outside the gene matches. This CDR3 comprises 15 residues. Original data processing: Nucleated cell number was recorded as an estimate derived from reference gene primer amplification. Produced via immunoSEQ multiplex PCR; TCRdb's table is partial and in-frame only. Clone size and V and J calls were adopted from that table, with D and trimming inferred from the DNA. Among hundreds of thousands of clones listed, roughly 90% were seen once.

Sequencing input: PBMCs or T cells enriched from blood (not recorded which). The rearrangement uses TRBV19 and TRBJ2-7; TRBD1 matches 10 bases. The sequence was obtained from a woman aged 40-49 years with acute COVID-19. The CDR3 nucleotides read TGTGCCAGTAGCCAGACAGGGGGCGGCTCATACGAGCAGTACTTC. Translation gives CASSQTGGGSYEQYF.